Listed here are 11 T cell receptor beta chains from one sample, sequenced in a study of control samples from healthy donors and cancer patients. TCRdb keeps only in-frame clones here, not all; method: immunoSEQ multiplex PCR. The sample holds 45,000 to 70,000 clones, approximately 90% seen once. The sample comprised PBMCs. These receptors all stem from a man aged 25 to 40 with colorectal cancer.

This chain connects TRBV6-2 or TRBV6-3 to TRBJ1-5; TRBD1 aligns across 10 bases. The CDR3 totals 15 residues. V gave up 4 bases and J gave up 7 bases; unmatched junction bases: 7. Germline values: CDR1 MNHEY, CDR2 SVGEGT. CDR3 protein: CASSSTRDRGQPQHF. CDR3 in DNA: TGTGCCAGCAGTTCCACCCGGGACAGGGGACAGCCCCAGCATTTT.

V gene TRBV5-1 combines with J gene TRBJ1-1, with 8 bases lining up with TRBD1. With V trimmed by 4 bases and J by 2 bases, 4 bases remained unmatched. CDR3 length: 14 residues. Per the germline V gene, CDR1 is SGHRS and CDR2 is YFSETQ. DNA of the CDR3: TGCGCCAGCAGCCTCGGGACAGGTAACACTGAAGCTTTCTTT. This gives the protein CASSLGTGNTEAFF.

The chain joins TRBV9 to TRBJ2-3; D is undetermined. CDR3 length: 15 amino acids. Trimming pared 2 bases from V and 0 bases from J, leaving 10 bases between. Germline values: CDR1 SGDLS, CDR2 YYNGEE. CDR3 residues: CASSVLSDSTDTQYF. CDR3 coding DNA: TGTGCCAGCAGCGTTTTGTCAGACAGCACAGATACGCAGTATTTT.

This clone has just a few counts. The chain carries TRBV11-2 and TRBJ1-2, with D uncertain. From germline, CDR1 is SGHAT and CDR2 FQNNGV. The CDR3 loop spans 13 amino acids. V gave up 1 base and J gave up 8 bases, with 11 bases separating them. The CDR3 nucleotides read TGTGCCAGCAGCTTAGGCATGGGAGTCGGCTACACCTTC. Its translation: CASSLGMGVGYTF.

The chain joins TRBV4-3 to TRBJ1-6, with D possibly being TRBD1 (5 bases). Germline V gene data show CDR1 as LGHNA and CDR2 as YSLEER. CDR3 length: 16 amino acids. Trimming pared 0 bases from V and 7 bases from J, leaving 13 bases between. Written as DNA, the CDR3 is TGCGCCAGCAGCCAAGATCGGGGGGAGTGGAATTCACCCCTCCACTTT. Protein: CASSQDRGEWNSPLHF.

The V call is TRBV6-6, the J call TRBJ1-1; TRBD1 is a possible D gene (6 bases). In germline, CDR1 is MNHNY, CDR2 SVGAGI (reference sequence). V was shortened by 4 bases and J by 0 bases, with 12 bases between the two germline ends. The length of the CDR3 is 15 residues. CDR3 coding DNA: TGTGCCAGCAGTTCCGCGAGACAGGTGAACACTGAAGCTTTCTTT. Protein sequence: CASSSARQVNTEAFF.

The V and J genes are TRBV24-1 and TRBJ2-1; D could derive from TRBD1 or TRBD2 (5 bases each). Trimming shortened V by 4 bases and J by 4 bases, and 19 bases separated the two germline ends. The CDR3 is 17 residues long. Germline V CDR1 and CDR2: KGHDR, SFDVKD. CDR3 amino acids: CATSDPGTGVPYNEQFF. CDR3 DNA: TGTGCCACCAGTGACCCCGGGACCGGGGTCCCTTACAATGAGCAGTTCTTC.

This clone showed up just once. The chain combines TRBV5-6 with TRBJ2-7; 12 bases map to TRBD2. Losses at the gene ends were 3 bases for V and 3 bases for J; bases not matched to a gene: 4. The length of the CDR3 is 15 residues. Germline V gene data show CDR1 as SGHDT and CDR2 as YYEEEE. The CDR3 sequence is CASSSETSGGYEQYF. The CDR3, as DNA: TGTGCCAGCAGCTCGGAGACTAGCGGGGGCTACGAGCAGTACTTC.

There are a few counts of this clone. The chain joins TRBV24-1 to TRBJ2-1, with TRBD1 identical over 9 bases. This CDR3 spans 13 amino acids. The germline V gene has CDR1 KGHDR and CDR2 SFDVKD. V shed 3 bases, J shed 9 bases, and the junction held 2 bases outside the gene matches. CDR3 DNA sequence: TGTGCCACCAGTGATCACAGGGGGCGTGAGCAGTTCTTC. It translates to CATSDHRGREQFF.

This clone has just one count. V usage is TRBV5-5 and J usage is TRBJ2-6, with 9 bases that match TRBD1. This CDR3 has 19 residues. V lost 3 bases, J lost 3 bases, and 13 bases stayed unmatched. CDR1 is SGHKS, CDR2 YYEKEE, per germline (reference sequence). The CDR3 region has the DNA TGTGCCAGCAGCTCGCCACCGGGACAGGGTATGAGTGGGGCCAACGTCCTGACTTTC. Its protein is CASSSPPGQGMSGANVLTF.

This clone appeared a single time. V gene TRBV18 combines with J gene TRBJ1-1; the D is unclear. Between the trimmed V and J ends, which lost 3 bases and 5 bases, there was a span of 16 bases. From germline, CDR1 is KGHSH and CDR2 LQKENI. The CDR3 contains 15 residues. Written as DNA, the CDR3 is TGTGCCAGCTCACCTAGAGAAAAATCGGGGACTGAAGCTTTCTTT. As protein: CASSPREKSGTEAFF.